This TCR beta chain derives from a study of shared T cell receptors in the human thymus. Some clones are missing from TCRdb's copy, which holds only in-frame ones; the method was immunoSEQ multiplex PCR. Of almost 550,000 clones detected, 78% appear once; the ten largest clones hold more than 0.01%. CDR1 is SGHDN and CDR2 is FVKESK in the germline V gene. CDR3 size: 16 residues. V gave up 4 bases and J gave up 0 bases, with 10 bases separating them. The data were also submitted as part of a second study, on human thymus T cells.

Sequencing was carried out using thymocytes. The clonotype was recovered from a boy less than two years old with a congenital heart defect. The chain recombines TRBV14 with TRBJ2-6, with a weak D call TRBD2 (5 bases). The CDR3 reads CASSPPGISGANVLTF. The CDR3 DNA follows: TGTGCCAGCAGCCCCCCCGGGATCTCTGGGGCCAACGTCCTGACTTTC.